Each of the 27 T cell receptor beta chains below was sequenced from the same sample in a study of cytomegalovirus exposure and HLA in healthy donors. The PCR had 60 Vbeta and 13 Jbeta primers. TCRdb's table, derived via immunoSEQ multiplex PCR, lists solely in-frame clones and lacks some. This sample has fewer than 300,000 clones; roughly 90% occur once, and the top ten carry 3.5% to 4.5%. The specimen sequenced was PBMCs. These receptors came from a man aged 40-49 years in good health and CMV-seropositive.

This clone occurred once. The rearrangement joins TRBV7-8 to TRBJ2-7; 8 bases fit TRBD1. V gave up 2 bases and J gave up 4 bases; unmatched junction bases: 10. The CDR3 totals 16 residues. CDR1 is SGHVS, CDR2 FQNEAQ, per germline. The CDR3 nucleotides read TGTGCCAGCAGCTTAAGGCCCTCGACAGGGGAGTACGAGCAGTACTTC. It yields the protein CASSLRPSTGEYEQYF.

The chain recombines TRBV5-4 with TRBJ2-7; 12 nucleotides line up with TRBD1. Germline V gene data show CDR1 as SGHNT and CDR2 as YYREEE (reference sequence). Unmatched junction bases numbered 1, after V lost 3 bases and J lost 0 bases. This CDR3 is built from 15 residues. In nucleotides, the CDR3 is TGTGCCAGCAGCTGGGGACAGGGGGCCTCCTACGAGCAGTACTTC. Translated: CASSWGQGASYEQYF.

The rearrangement links TRBV7-2 to TRBJ2-7; TRBD2 matches 7 bases. CDR3 length: 15 amino acids. CDR1 is SGHTA and CDR2 is FQGNSA in the germline V gene. Trimming removed 1 base from V and 6 bases from J; junction bases left unmatched: 9. As DNA, the CDR3 is TGTGCCAGCAGCTTAGGGGGGGGTTCCCCTGGCGAGCAGTACTTC. Encoded protein: CASSLGGGSPGEQYF. The variable domain in full, completed from reference TRBV7-2 and TRBJ2-7, reads GAGVSQSPSNKVTEKGKDVELRCDPISGHTALYWYRQSLGQGLEFLIYFQGNSAPDKSGLPSDRFSAERTGGSVSTLTIQRTQQEDSAVYLCASSLGGGSPGEQYFGPGTRLTVT.

J is TRBJ2-3 and V is TRBV7-2; D may be TRBD1 (6 bases). CDR1 and CDR2 from the germline V gene are SGHTA and FQGNSA. CDR3 length: 15 residues. V lost 0 bases and J lost 4, with 11 bases in between. Here the CDR3 reads CASSLAASGADTQYF. CDR3 bases: TGTGCCAGCAGCTTAGCAGCATCAGGGGCAGATACGCAGTATTTT. Full variable domain (outside the CDR3, taken from reference TRBV7-2 and TRBJ2-3): GAGVSQSPSNKVTEKGKDVELRCDPISGHTALYWYRQSLGQGLEFLIYFQGNSAPDKSGLPSDRFSAERTGGSVSTLTIQRTQQEDSAVYLCASSLAASGADTQYFGPGTRLTVL.

The chain is built from TRBV7-6 and TRBJ2-2; possible D gene TRBD1, 5 bases. The CDR3 has 12 amino acids. Germline V gene lookup returns CDR1 SGHVS and CDR2 FNYEAQ. The V end lost 8 bases, the J end lost 5 bases, and 9 bases lay between the germline ends. The CDR3: CASGRETGELFF. CDR3 nucleotides: TGTGCCAGCGGCAGGGAAACCGGGGAGCTGTTTTTT.

This chain uses TRBV4-1 with TRBJ1-1; D not certain. Trimming took 0 bases from V and 0 from J, leaving 11 bases between them. This CDR3 spans 16 amino acids. CDR1 is MGHRA and CDR2 is YSYEKL in the germline V gene. The CDR3 DNA reads as TGCGCCAGCAGCCAAGATAATACACCCATGAACACTGAAGCTTTCTTT. Residues: CASSQDNTPMNTEAFF.

The chain recombines TRBV7-6 with TRBJ2-7; 7 bases are a match to TRBD1. J lost 4 bases, V lost 5 bases, and 5 bases had no gene match. The CDR3 is 13 amino acids. Germline V lookup: CDR1 SGHVS, CDR2 FNYEAQ. CDR3 loop: CASSQGERYEQYF. The CDR3, as DNA: TGTGCCAGCAGCCAGGGGGAAAGGTACGAGCAGTACTTC.

The J gene is TRBJ2-1, the V gene TRBV15; 8 nucleotides line up with TRBD2. CDR1 is LNHNV and CDR2 is YYDKDF in the germline V gene (reference sequence). V lost 3 bases and J lost 3; bases outside the gene matches: 4. This CDR3 contains 15 residues. The CDR3 loop is CATSSEAGDYNEQFF. CDR3 in DNA: TGTGCCACCAGCAGTGAAGCGGGAGACTACAATGAGCAGTTCTTC.

The V gene is TRBV5-1, the J gene TRBJ2-3; TRBD1 matches 7 bases. Per the germline V gene, CDR1 is SGHRS and CDR2 is YFSETQ. V lost 4 bases to trimming and J lost 3 bases; unmatched junction nucleotides: 5. CDR3 length: 14 amino acids. The chain's CDR3 is CASSPPTGTDTQYF. The CDR3 DNA reads TGCGCCAGCAGCCCACCGACAGGGACAGATACGCAGTATTTT.

This chain joins TRBV29-1 and TRBJ1-4, with D uncertain. The CDR3 covers 14 residues. V dropped 4 bases and J dropped 3 bases, with 12 bases sitting between them. Germline values: CDR1 SQVTM, CDR2 ANQGSEA. The CDR3 spells CSVAPRRANEKLFF. The DNA of the CDR3 is TGCAGCGTTGCACCGAGACGGGCTAATGAAAAACTGTTTTTT.

This clone was seen just once. This chain's CDR3 is CASRDPGLPYEQYF. The CDR3 nucleotides read TGTGCCAGCAGAGATCCGGGACTCCCCTACGAGCAGTACTTC. This chain uses TRBV6-5 with TRBJ2-7; D possibly corresponds to TRBD2 (6 bases). Germline lookup yields CDR1 MNHEY and CDR2 SVGAGI. Trimming removed 6 bases at V and 2 bases at J, with 14 bases between. There are 14 residues in the CDR3.

This rearrangement joins TRBV11-3 to TRBJ2-7; no definite D call. This CDR3 comprises 15 residues. The germline V gene encodes CDR1 SGHNT and CDR2 YENEEA. With 0 bases removed from V and 2 bases from J, the gap between germline ends came to 11 bases. CDR3 residues: CASSLEFGEAYEQYF. Written as DNA, the CDR3 is TGTGCCAGCAGCTTAGAATTTGGAGAAGCCTACGAGCAGTACTTC.

The chain joins TRBV7-2 to TRBJ1-2; D perhaps matches TRBD1 (6 bases). V lost 1 base to trimming and J lost 4 bases, with 7 bases between them. There are 13 residues in the CDR3. Germline V CDR1 and CDR2: SGHTA, FQGNSA. The CDR3 loop is CASSLGTVYGYTF. The CDR3 DNA reads as TGTGCCAGCAGCTTAGGGACAGTCTATGGCTACACCTTC.

The chain carries TRBV29-1 and TRBJ2-5; tentatively, D is TRBD1 (6 bases). The germline V gene has CDR1 SQVTM and CDR2 ANQGSEA. V was clipped by 7 bases and J by 2 bases, with 14 bases between them. CDR3 length equals 13 residues. The CDR3 loop reads CSATQGPQETQYF. In nucleotides, the CDR3 is TGCAGCGCGACACAGGGACCTCAAGAGACCCAGTACTTC.

The V gene is TRBV5-1, the J gene TRBJ1-3, with D possibly being TRBD1 (5 bases). Germline values: CDR1 SGHRS, CDR2 YFSETQ. This CDR3 region has 15 residues. V was cut by 4 bases and J by 2 bases, with 13 bases left in between. The DNA of the CDR3 is TGCGCCAGCAGCCTGGGGGGGGGTGCTGGAAACACCATATATTTT. Its protein is CASSLGGGAGNTIYF.

In this sample, this clone turned up once. This chain connects TRBV19 to TRBJ2-7, with D tentatively TRBD2 (6 bases). Germline V gene data show CDR1 as LNHDA and CDR2 as SQIVND (reference sequence). V was clipped by 8 bases and J by 2 bases, with 31 bases between them. This CDR3 contains 19 residues. In DNA form, the CDR3 reads TGTGCCAGTGCAAGATGGGGGGTCCCGCGCAGCGGGCCCACCTACGAGCAGTACTTC. It encodes CASARWGVPRSGPTYEQYF. Looking up the rest from reference TRBV19 and TRBJ2-7 gives the full variable domain: DGGITQSPKYLFRKEGQNVTLSCEQNLNHDAMYWYRQDPGQGLRLIYYSQIVNDFQKGDIAEGYSVSREKKESFPLTVTSAQKNPTAFYLCASARWGVPRSGPTYEQYFGPGTRLTVT.

This clone occurred a few times. As DNA, the CDR3 is TGTGCCAGCAGTGAATACGGCAGGGTACACGAGCAGTACTTC. Translating it yields CASSEYGRVHEQYF. This chain uses TRBV2 with TRBJ2-7; perhaps TRBD1 as D (5 bases). The CDR3 totals 14 residues. Per germline, CDR1 SNHLY and CDR2 FYNNEI. V was cut by 2 bases and J by 5 bases, with 13 bases left in between.

The chain employs TRBV7-3 and TRBJ2-1, with a possible D match to TRBD2 (5 bases). Germline CDR1 reads SGHTA; CDR2 reads FQGTGA. The CDR3 is 15 residues long. V was pared by 1 base and J by 7 bases, with 14 bases between. The DNA for the CDR3 is TGTGCCAGCAGCTTAAGGCCGGCCCCGGGGAATGAGCAGTTCTTC. Translation gives CASSLRPAPGNEQFF.

This clone was recorded only once. The V call is TRBV7-8, the J call TRBJ2-7; 8 nucleotides line up with TRBD2. The V and J ends lost 5 bases and 2 bases, in that order; junction bases with no gene match: 8. The CDR3 runs to 15 residues. Germline assignment: CDR1 SGHVS and CDR2 FQNEAQ. CDR3 amino acids: CASSLLAGPAYEQYF. The CDR3 DNA is TGTGCCAGCAGCCTCTTAGCGGGGCCCGCCTACGAGCAGTACTTC. The complete variable domain, with remaining parts taken from reference TRBV7-8 and TRBJ2-7, reads GAGVSQSPRYKVAKRGQDVALRCDPISGHVSLFWYQQALGQGPEFLTYFQNEAQLDKSGLPSDRFFAERPEGSVSTLKIQRTQQEDSAVYLCASSLLAGPAYEQYFGPGTRLTVT.

The chain uses TRBV7-9 and TRBJ2-1, with D perhaps matching TRBD2 (5 bases). CDR3 length: 14 amino acids. The ends were cut back, 5 bases at V and 8 bases at J, with 16 bases in the middle. Germline CDR1 is SEHNR and CDR2 is FQNEAQ (reference sequence). The CDR3 reads CASSLDMGDDEQFF. CDR3 in DNA: TGTGCCAGCAGCCTAGACATGGGAGACGATGAGCAGTTCTTC. Together with reference TRBV7-9 and TRBJ2-1, the CDR3 gives the full variable domain: DTGVSQNPRHKITKRGQNVTFRCDPISEHNRLYWYRQTLGQGPEFLTYFQNEAQLEKSRLLSDRFSAERPKGSFSTLEIQRTEQGDSAMYLCASSLDMGDDEQFFGPGTRLTVL.

This rearrangement joins TRBV30 to TRBJ2-7, with D perhaps TRBD1 (5 bases). CDR3 size: 13 residues. V was cut by 1 base and J by 5 bases, with 12 bases left in between. In germline, CDR1 is GTSNPN, CDR2 SVGIG (reference sequence). This chain's CDR3 is CAWSGSGMDEQYF. The CDR3 DNA reads as TGTGCCTGGAGTGGTTCAGGGATGGACGAGCAGTACTTC.

This chain links TRBV4-1 with TRBJ2-3, with 12 bases that match TRBD2. V shed 1 base and J 2 bases; nucleotides not matched to a gene: 19. Germline assignment: CDR1 MGHRA and CDR2 YSYEKL. The CDR3 has 22 residues. The CDR3: CASSQARQLAGGPRGNTDTQYF. CDR3 bases: TGCGCCAGCAGCCAAGCCCGACAGCTAGCGGGAGGGCCCAGGGGAAACACAGATACGCAGTATTTT.

V and J are TRBV4-2 and TRBJ2-7, with TRBD1 matching over 7 bases. Germline V CDR1 and CDR2: LGHNA, YNFKEQ. The CDR3 runs 14 residues. V lost 4 bases, J lost 0 bases, and 3 bases stayed unmatched. CDR3 sequence reads: CASSPPGGSYEQYF. Written as DNA, the CDR3 is TGTGCCAGCAGCCCGCCAGGGGGCTCCTACGAGCAGTACTTC.

This clone was seen more than once but under ten times. The chain is built from TRBV7-2 and TRBJ1-4; D uncertain. Looked up from germline, CDR1 is SGHTA and CDR2 is FQGNSA. The V end lost 5 bases, the J end lost 8 bases, and 18 bases lay between the germline ends. The CDR3 runs 15 residues. DNA of the CDR3: TGTGCCAGCAGCCCCCAGGCGGGAACGGGAGAAAAACTGTTTTTT. Its protein product is CASSPQAGTGEKLFF.

This clone came up a few times. This rearrangement joins TRBV5-6 to TRBJ1-1; D is undetermined. The V end was cut by 3 bases, the J end by 8 bases, with 11 bases between. Germline lookup yields CDR1 SGHDT and CDR2 YYEEEE. The length of the CDR3 is 12 residues. The CDR3 protein is CASSSREPEAFF. CDR3 nucleotide sequence: TGTGCCAGCAGCTCGAGAGAGCCGGAAGCTTTCTTT.

The chain combines TRBV7-2 with TRBJ2-3; D call uncertain. The V end lost 0 bases, the J end lost 5 bases, and 6 bases lay between the germline ends. This CDR3 spans 13 amino acids. Germline-derived CDR1 and CDR2 are SGHTA and FQGNSA. CDR3 DNA: TGTGCCAGCAGCTTAGCGCTAAAAGATACGCAGTATTTT. This sequence encodes CASSLALKDTQYF.

This chain joins TRBV7-2 and TRBJ1-2; TRBD1 matches at 7 bases. Germline CDR1 and CDR2: SGHTA and FQGNSA. After removal of 5 bases from V and 2 bases from J, the junction contained 8 bases not matched to a gene. The CDR3 runs 15 residues. CDR3 sequence: CASSLRTGDNYGYTF. Here the CDR3 DNA reads TGTGCCAGCAGCCTTAGGACAGGAGACAACTATGGCTACACCTTC.